Below, 13 T cell receptor beta chains from the same sample are listed, as sequenced in a study of blood T cell repertoires in COVID-19. Libraries were prepared by immunoSEQ multiplex PCR; TCRdb keeps only in-frame clonotypes and omits some of them. Found here are approximately 350,000 clones, approximately 86% of them singletons; the top ten hold 7.1%. The sequencing sample was made of peripheral blood. The origin of the receptors is a woman between 55 and 75 years old with COVID-19, enrolled during active disease.

In DNA, the CDR3 is TGCGCCAGCAGCTTGGAGCCGGACACTGAAGCTTTCTTT. It yields the protein CASSLEPDTEAFF. The chain is built from TRBV5-1 and TRBJ1-1; D unclear. This CDR3 has 13 residues. CDR1 and CDR2 (germline): SGHRS, YFSETQ. V was pared by 0 bases and J by 3 bases, with 6 bases between.

The chain joins TRBV27 to TRBJ1-5; D gene ambiguous. The V end lost 8 bases, the J end lost 0 bases, and 14 bases lay between the germline ends. Germline lookup yields CDR1 MNHEY and CDR2 SMNVEV (reference sequence). The CDR3 covers 15 residues. CDR3 in amino acids: CASLLTRNSNQPQHF. In DNA, the CDR3 is TGTGCCAGCCTTTTGACAAGAAATAGCAATCAGCCCCAGCATTTT.

Here the CDR3 DNA reads TGTGCCAGCAGCTTGTATCGGGGGGCGAACACTGAAGCTTTCTTT. This sequence encodes CASSLYRGANTEAFF. The chain recombines TRBV5-4 with TRBJ1-1; TRBD1 might be the D (6 bases). Trimming took 1 base from V and 1 from J, leaving 11 bases between them. The germline CDR1 and CDR2 sequences are SGHNT and YYREEE (reference sequence). CDR3 size: 15 residues.

This clone was counted between two and nine times. The J gene is TRBJ1-1, the V gene TRBV4-3; 9 bases are a match to TRBD1. After removal of 3 bases from V and 5 bases from J, the junction contained 7 bases not matched to a gene. The CDR3 has 15 amino acids. The germline V gene encodes CDR1 LGHNA and CDR2 YSLEER. The CDR3 coding sequence is TGCGCCAGCAGCCAGGACAGGGGAATGAGGACTGAAGCTTTCTTT. Amino acid sequence: CASSQDRGMRTEAFF.

The chain uses TRBV5-5 and TRBJ1-4; possibly TRBD1 for D (5 bases). V gave up 4 bases and J gave up 7 bases, with 23 bases separating them. Germline assignment: CDR1 SGHKS and CDR2 YYEKEE (reference sequence). This CDR3 comprises 17 residues. CDR3: CASSQGVSAISSEKLFF. Written as DNA, the CDR3 is TGTGCCAGCAGCCAGGGTGTCAGTGCTATCTCCTCTGAAAAACTGTTTTTT.

The V call is TRBV5-4, the J call TRBJ2-7, with D possibly matching TRBD2 (5 bases). Trimming cost V 0 bases and J 6 bases, with 19 bases left between them. Germline assignment: CDR1 SGHNT and CDR2 YYREEE (reference sequence). The CDR3 contains 16 residues. CDR3 bases: TGTGCCAGCAGCTTGGCCGGGGTAAACCGCCGAGGCGAGCAGTACTTC. It yields the protein CASSLAGVNRRGEQYF. Full variable domain (rest looked up from reference TRBV5-4 and TRBJ2-7): ETGVTQSPTHLIKTRGQQVTLRCSSQSGHNTVSWYQQALGQGPQFIFQYYREEENGRGNFPPRFSGLQFPNYSSELNVNALELDDSALYLCASSLAGVNRRGEQYFGPGTRLTVT.

V gene TRBV6-5 combines with J gene TRBJ1-1, with D possibly TRBD1 on 5 matching bases. The CDR3 sequence is 12 residues long. The V gene's germline CDR1 is MNHEY and CDR2 SVGAGI. V lost 7 bases and J 11 bases, leaving 17 bases between the germline ends. The CDR3 coding sequence is TGTGCCAGCACACCTGGGGGGGTGTCGGCTTTCTTT. Amino acid sequence: CASTPGGVSAFF.

The table lists this clone with a count of one. The V gene is TRBV7-2, the J gene TRBJ2-2, with D uncertain. The CDR3 has 14 amino acids. The V gene's germline CDR1 is SGHTA and CDR2 FQGNSA. V was shortened by 8 bases and J by 0 bases, with 10 bases between the two germline ends. The CDR3 DNA follows: TGTGCCAGCCTGGGCCCTTCGAACACCGGGGAGCTGTTTTTT. Translated, it gives CASLGPSNTGELFF.

The chain has TRBV6-1 and TRBJ2-7; TRBD1 aligns across 7 bases. Germline V gene data show CDR1 as MNHNS and CDR2 as SASEGT. The CDR3 is 13 amino acids. With 2 bases clipped from V and 4 bases from J, the junction kept 2 bases outside the gene matches. The CDR3 DNA sequence: TGTGCCAGCAGTGAAAGGGACAGTTACGAGCAGTACTTC. Protein: CASSERDSYEQYF.

V usage is TRBV3-1 (or the pseudogene TRBV3-2) and J usage is TRBJ1-3; D remains unclear. V shed 6 bases and J shed 0 bases, with 12 bases lying between them. The CDR3 sequence is 15 residues long. CDR1 and CDR2 (germline): LGHDT, YNNKEL (reference sequence). In nucleotides, the CDR3 is TGTGCCAGCAGTCCCAGGATGCACTCTGGAAACACCATATATTTT. This gives the protein CASSPRMHSGNTIYF.

This chain connects TRBV12-1 to TRBJ1-1; TRBD1 is the table's D call and was not checked against the DNA. TRBV12-1 is noted as a pseudogene. The CDR3 is 13 amino acids. The CDR3 bases are TGTGCCAGCAGCACACAGGGAGCCACTGAAGCTTTCTTT. Translated: CASSTQGATEAFF.

The chain uses TRBV7-2 and TRBJ1-1; no definite D call. The CDR3 runs 14 residues. Germline CDR1 and CDR2: SGHTA and FQGNSA. The ends were cut back, 3 bases at V and 6 bases at J, with 14 bases in the middle. CDR3 in DNA: TGTGCCAGCAGCTTTGGCCGTCGTTTCGCTGAAGCTTTCTTT. Encoded protein: CASSFGRRFAEAFF. Variable domain in full (rest from reference TRBV7-2 and TRBJ1-1): GAGVSQSPSNKVTEKGKDVELRCDPISGHTALYWYRQSLGQGLEFLIYFQGNSAPDKSGLPSDRFSAERTGGSVSTLTIQRTQQEDSAVYLCASSFGRRFAEAFFGQGTRLTVV.

This chain uses TRBV9 with TRBJ1-4; TRBD1 aligns across 9 bases. CDR1 SGDLS and CDR2 YYNGEE come from the germline V gene. This CDR3 contains 19 residues. V was pared by 2 bases and J by 6 bases, with 17 bases of the junction left unmatched. The CDR3 loop is CASSVGAGPPGTGHEKLFF. Written as DNA, the CDR3 is TGTGCCAGCAGCGTCGGTGCGGGACCCCCCGGGACAGGGCATGAAAAACTGTTTTTT.